The clone carrying this TCR beta chain was seen more than once but under ten times. Its cognate antigen is unknown. Trimming stripped 2 bases from V and 7 bases from J, with 14 bases between. The CDR3 has 14 residues. The data stem from a study of CD8 T cells in ankylosing spondylitis. Study conclusions and caveats: Disease-linked clones had a CD8+ phenotype and relatively low frequency in peripheral blood. The study identified a TCR beta motif of fewer than 10 highly homologous variants that appeared characteristic of ankylosing spondylitis blood. Several of the motif variants were reported before in synovial fluid and blood from reactive arthritis.

Quantitative 5'-RACE was performed with molecular barcodes, and it yielded the TCR beta libraries. TCRdb recomputed calls from the 5' RACE reads with MiXCR, one row per CDR3 protein. The sample lists some 800,000 distinct CDR3 sequences, around 11% occurring once. V and J are TRBV12-3 or TRBV12-4 and TRBJ1-1; the D is unclear. The sequence was collected from a male donor with ankylosing spondylitis. Sequenced material: blood, either unsorted or a sorted T cell fraction (not recorded which). CDR3 amino acids: CASSLRQRVGEAFF. The CDR3 bases are TGTGCCAGCAGTTTAAGACAAAGAGTCGGTGAAGCTTTCTTT.